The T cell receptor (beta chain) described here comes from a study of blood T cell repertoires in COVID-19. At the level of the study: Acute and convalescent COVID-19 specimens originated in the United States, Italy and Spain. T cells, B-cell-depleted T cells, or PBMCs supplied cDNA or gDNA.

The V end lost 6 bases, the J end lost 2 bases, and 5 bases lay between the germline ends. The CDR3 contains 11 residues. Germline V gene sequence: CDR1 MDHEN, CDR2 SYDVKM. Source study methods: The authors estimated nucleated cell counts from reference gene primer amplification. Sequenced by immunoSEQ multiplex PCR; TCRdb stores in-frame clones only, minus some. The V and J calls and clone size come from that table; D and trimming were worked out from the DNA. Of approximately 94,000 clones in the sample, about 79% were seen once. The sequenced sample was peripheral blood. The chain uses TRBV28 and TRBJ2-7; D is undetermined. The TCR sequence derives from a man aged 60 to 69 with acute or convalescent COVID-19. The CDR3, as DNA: TGTGCCAGCAGCACACCCTACGAGCAGTACTTC. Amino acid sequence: CASSTPYEQYF.